Sequencing of this T cell receptor (beta chain) was carried out in a study of OX40 agonist ivuxolimab in advanced cancers. Overall study context: Two cutaneous melanoma patients and one hepatocellular carcinoma patient, three in all, had partial responses.

Sequenced by immunoSEQ multiplex PCR; TCRdb stores in-frame clones only, minus some. Of about 36,000 clones listed, around four fifths were seen once; the top ten hold over 8.5%. This CDR3 comprises 14 residues. V is TRBV21-1 and J is TRBJ2-2; no check of the table's D call, TRBD1, against the DNA was made. TRBV21-1 is tagged as a pseudogene. The source was CD4+ or CD8+ T cells sorted from blood, collected in a trial of the OX40 agonist ivuxolimab. The TCR sequence derives from an adult with an advanced solid tumor such as melanoma, head and neck, liver or kidney cancer. Written as DNA, the CDR3 is TGTGCCAGCAGCGTTCGACATAATACCGGGGAGCTGTTTTTT. As protein: CASSVRHNTGELFF.